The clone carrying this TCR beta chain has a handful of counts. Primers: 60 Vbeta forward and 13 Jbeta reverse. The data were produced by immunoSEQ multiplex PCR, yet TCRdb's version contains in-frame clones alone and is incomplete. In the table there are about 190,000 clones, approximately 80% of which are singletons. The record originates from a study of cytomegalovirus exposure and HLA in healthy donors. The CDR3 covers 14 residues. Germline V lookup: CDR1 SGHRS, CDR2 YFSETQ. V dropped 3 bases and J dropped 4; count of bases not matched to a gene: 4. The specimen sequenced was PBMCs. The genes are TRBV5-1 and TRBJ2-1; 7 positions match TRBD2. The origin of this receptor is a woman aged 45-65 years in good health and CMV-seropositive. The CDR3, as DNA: TGCGCCAGCAGCTCGGGACTACCTTACAATGAGCAGTTCTTC. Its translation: CASSSGLPYNEQFF.